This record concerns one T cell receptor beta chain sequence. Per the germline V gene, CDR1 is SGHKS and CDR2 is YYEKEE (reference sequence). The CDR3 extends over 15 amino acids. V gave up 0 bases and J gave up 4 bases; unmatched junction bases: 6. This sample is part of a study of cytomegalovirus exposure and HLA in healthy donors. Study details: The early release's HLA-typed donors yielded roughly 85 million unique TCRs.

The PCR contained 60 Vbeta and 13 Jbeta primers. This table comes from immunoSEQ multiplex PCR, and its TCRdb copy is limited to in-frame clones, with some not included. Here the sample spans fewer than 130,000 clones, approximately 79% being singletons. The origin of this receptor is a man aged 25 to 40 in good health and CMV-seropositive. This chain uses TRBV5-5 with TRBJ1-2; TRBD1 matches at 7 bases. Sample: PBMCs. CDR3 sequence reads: CASSLEGGAAYGYTF. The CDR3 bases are TGTGCCAGCAGCTTGGAAGGGGGCGCTGCCTATGGCTACACCTTC.